The next 5 T cell receptor beta chains were all read from a single sample in a study of shared clonotypes between healthy human individuals. Measured with immunoSEQ multiplex PCR; TCRdb has only the in-frame clones, and not every one. The sample has roughly 1 million clones; approximately 80% are singletons. What was sequenced was memory CD4+ T cells from PBMCs. Subset denoted: CD45RA-negative fraction. Receptor source: a man aged 18-30 years in good health. Some clones in this sample may be carry-over from other donors' samples.

V and J are TRBV19 and TRBJ2-7; 9 bases are shared with TRBD1. V was clipped by 3 bases and J by 0 bases; unmatched bases: 3. Germline loops: CDR1 LNHDA, CDR2 SQIVND (reference sequence). This CDR3 is built from 15 residues. The CDR3 spells CASSIQTGGSYEQYF. In nucleotides, the CDR3 is TGTGCCAGTAGTATCCAGACAGGGGGCTCCTACGAGCAGTACTTC.

CDR3 region: CASSVVGRGSETQYF. The CDR3, as DNA: TGTGCCAGCAGCGTAGTAGGCAGGGGTTCAGAGACCCAGTACTTC. The chain has TRBV9 and TRBJ2-5; D possibly corresponds to TRBD1 (6 bases). The CDR3 is 15 amino acids. Germline loops: CDR1 SGDLS, CDR2 YYNGEE. The V and J ends lost 0 bases and 4 bases respectively, with 13 bases between them. Based on the CDR3 plus reference TRBV9 and TRBJ2-5, the full variable domain is DSGVTQTPKHLITATGQRVTLRCSPRSGDLSVYWYQQSLDQGLQFLIQYYNGEERAKGNILERFSAQQFPDLHSELNLSSLELGDSALYFCASSVVGRGSETQYFGPGTRLLVL.

The chain carries TRBV5-4 and TRBJ2-1; 14 bases are shared with TRBD2. V dropped 5 bases and J dropped 7; count of bases not matched to a gene: 5. The CDR3 length is 15 residues. Germline V gene sequence: CDR1 SGHNT, CDR2 YYREEE (reference sequence). The CDR3 region has the DNA TGTGCCAGCAGACGACTAGCGGGAGGGTTGAATGAGCAGTTCTTC. It codes for CASRRLAGGLNEQFF.

This clone was recorded only once. V gene TRBV28 combines with J gene TRBJ2-5; D perhaps matches TRBD1 (5 bases). The CDR3 runs to 13 residues. Trimming pared 6 bases from V and 5 bases from J, leaving 13 bases between. The V gene's germline CDR1 is MDHEN and CDR2 SYDVKM. The CDR3 DNA reads as TGTGCCAGCAGCTCCACGAAGGGGGAGACCCAGTACTTC. This translates into CASSSTKGETQYF.

The chain couples TRBV19 to TRBJ2-3; D gene ambiguous. Trimming removed 10 bases at V and 1 base at J, with 12 bases between. CDR1 and CDR2 (germline): LNHDA, SQIVND (reference sequence). There are 13 residues in the CDR3. The CDR3 region has the DNA TGTGCCACTAAGTCTCAGGGCACAGATACGCAGTATTTT. Translating it yields CATKSQGTDTQYF.